Sequencing of this T cell receptor beta chain was carried out in a study of cytomegalovirus exposure and HLA in healthy donors. A multiplex PCR was run with 60 Vbeta primers and 13 Jbeta primers. Repertoires were generated with immunoSEQ multiplex PCR, while TCRdb's copy carries only in-frame clones and drops some. The top ten clones hold roughly 20% of a sample with under 35,000 clones, 65% to 75% of them seen once. CDR1 and CDR2 (germline): SGHTA, FQGNSA. V was clipped by 3 bases and J by 5 bases; unmatched bases: 4. CDR3 length: 14 residues. This chain links TRBV7-2 with TRBJ1-5, with TRBD1 matching over 7 bases. The source of this sequence is a man in his fifties in good health and CMV-seropositive. Sequences were obtained from PBMCs. The CDR3 reads CASSLDRSYQPQHF. As DNA, the CDR3 is TGTGCCAGCAGCTTGGACAGGAGCTATCAGCCCCAGCATTTT. The full variable domain, in which reference TRBV7-2 and TRBJ1-5 provide the parts outside the CDR3, is GAGVSQSPSNKVTEKGKDVELRCDPISGHTALYWYRQSLGQGLEFLIYFQGNSAPDKSGLPSDRFSAERTGGSVSTLTIQRTQQEDSAVYLCASSLDRSYQPQHFGDGTRLSIL.